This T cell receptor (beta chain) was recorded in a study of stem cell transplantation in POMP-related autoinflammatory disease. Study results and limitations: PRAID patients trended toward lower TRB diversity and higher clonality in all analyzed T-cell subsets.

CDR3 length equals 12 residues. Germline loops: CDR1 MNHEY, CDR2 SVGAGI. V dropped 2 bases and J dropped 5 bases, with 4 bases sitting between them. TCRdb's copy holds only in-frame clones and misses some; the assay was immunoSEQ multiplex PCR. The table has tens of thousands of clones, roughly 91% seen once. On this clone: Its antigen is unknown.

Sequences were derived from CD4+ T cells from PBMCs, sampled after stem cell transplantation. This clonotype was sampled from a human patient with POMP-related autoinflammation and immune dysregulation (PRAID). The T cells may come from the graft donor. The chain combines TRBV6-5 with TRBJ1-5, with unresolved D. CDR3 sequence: CASSYVDQPQHF. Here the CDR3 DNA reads TGTGCCAGCAGTTACGTCGATCAGCCCCAGCATTTT.